A single sample gave rise to the 19 T cell receptor beta chains below, sequenced in a study of T-cell reconstitution after alpha-beta-depleted transplantation in children. A library of TCRbeta sequences, prepared with unique molecular identifiers, was generated. Each CDR3 protein is one row after TCRdb ran MiXCR on the PCR reads. The sample holds around 400,000 distinct CDR3 sequences, around 9.9% seen once. The sequencing here drew on PBMCs from the stem cell graft donor, taken from the stem cell graft. The receptors were gathered from a human donor who donated a stem cell graft to a child with acute myeloid leukemia.

This clonotype was detected only a few times. The CDR3 region is CAISGGTVIPEQFF. The CDR3 region has the DNA TGTGCCATCAGTGGGGGGACCGTGATCCCGGAGCAGTTCTTC. The gene calls are TRBV10-3 and TRBJ2-1; possibly TRBD1 or TRBD2 for D (5 bases each). The CDR3 contains 14 residues. The germline V gene has CDR1 ENHRY and CDR2 SYGVKD. V dropped 4 bases and J dropped 10 bases, with 17 bases sitting between them.

The V call is TRBV20-1, the J call TRBJ2-1; 16 nucleotides agree with TRBD2. V shed 2 bases and J 5 bases; nucleotides not matched to a gene: 9. Germline V gene sequence: CDR1 DFQATT, CDR2 SNEGSKA (reference sequence). The CDR3 contains 18 residues. CDR3 sequence: CSARLGLAGGRLNNEQFF. The CDR3 DNA reads as TGCAGTGCTAGACTGGGACTAGCGGGGGGGCGGTTGAACAATGAGCAGTTCTTC.

The V gene is TRBV5-5, the J gene TRBJ2-7, with D tentatively TRBD2 (6 bases). The V and J ends lost 1 base and 3 bases respectively, with 14 bases between them. Germline CDR1 SGHKS, CDR2 YYEKEE (reference sequence). The CDR3 totals 15 residues. As DNA, the CDR3 is TGTGCCAGCAGCTTGACCTCGGCGGGGCACTACGAGCAGTACTTC. As protein: CASSLTSAGHYEQYF.

This clonotype showed up just a few times. The chain joins TRBV11-2 to TRBJ2-7; D is unclear. Trimming removed 1 base from V and 3 bases from J, with 7 bases in between. CDR3 length: 13 amino acids. CDR1 is SGHAT and CDR2 is FQNNGV in the germline V gene. The CDR3 sequence is CASSLASNYEQYV. The CDR3 DNA is TGTGCCAGCAGCTTAGCCAGTAACTACGAGCAGTACGTC.

This clonotype was seen at least ten times. The chain employs TRBV10-2 and TRBJ1-2; weak D call: TRBD1 (5 bases). The germline CDR1 and CDR2 sequences are WSHSY and SAAADI. V shed 6 bases and J shed 5 bases, with 10 bases lying between them. The CDR3 is 12 amino acids. This CDR3 is CASSQGEYGYTF. In DNA, the CDR3 is TGCGCCAGCAGCCAGGGAGAATATGGCTACACCTTC.

This clonotype was detected only a few times. The chain recombines TRBV7-2 with TRBJ2-7, with 16 positions matching TRBD2. The germline gives CDR1 SGHTA, CDR2 FQGNSA. J lost 1 base, V lost 3 bases, and 3 bases had no gene match. CDR3 length equals 17 residues. The CDR3, as DNA: TGTGCCAGCAGCTTCTCGGGACTAGCGGGGGGGTCCTACGAGCAGTACGTC. Protein product: CASSFSGLAGGSYEQYV.

J is TRBJ2-2 and V is TRBV25-1, with TRBD1 identical over 7 bases. After removal of 5 bases from V and 4 bases from J, the junction contained 1 base not matched to a gene. Germline values: CDR1 MGHDK, CDR2 SYGVNS. The CDR3 spans 13 residues. CDR3 region: CASSNRGTGELFF. Here the CDR3 DNA reads TGTGCCAGCAGTAACAGGGGCACCGGGGAGCTGTTTTTT. Using reference TRBV25-1 and TRBJ2-2 for the parts outside the CDR3, the full variable domain is EADIYQTPRYLVIGTGKKITLECSQTMGHDKMYWYQQDPGMELHLIHYSYGVNSTEKGDLSSESTVSRIRTEHFPLTLESARPSHTSQYLCASSNRGTGELFFGEGSRLTVL.

This clonotype has a handful of counts. The rearrangement uses TRBV29-1 and TRBJ1-1; 12 bases align to TRBD1. This CDR3 is 15 amino acids long. CDR1 is SQVTM and CDR2 is ANQGSEA in the germline V gene. V was clipped by 3 bases and J by 6 bases; unmatched bases: 8. The CDR3 loop is CSVEGDRGRFSEAFF. In DNA, the CDR3 is TGCAGCGTTGAGGGGGACAGGGGGCGATTCTCTGAAGCTTTCTTT.

The V gene is TRBV9, the J gene TRBJ1-5, with D unresolved. V lost 1 base and J 0 bases, leaving 5 bases between the germline ends. This CDR3 contains 14 residues. Germline V gives CDR1 SGDLS, CDR2 YYNGEE. The CDR3 loop reads CASSVTDSNQPQHF. The CDR3 DNA follows: TGTGCCAGCAGCGTAACTGATAGCAATCAGCCCCAGCATTTT.

The sample holds many counts of this clonotype. The CDR3 region is CASRGQATDTQYF. CDR3 DNA: TGCGCCAGCCGAGGACAGGCCACAGATACGCAGTATTTT. The rearrangement uses TRBV5-1 and TRBJ2-3, with TRBD1 identical over 7 bases. The germline CDR1 and CDR2 sequences are SGHRS and YFSETQ. V trimming: 7 bases; J trimming: 2 bases; junction bases outside the gene matches: 4. CDR3 length: 13 amino acids.

This clonotype has a handful of counts. The gene calls are TRBV20-1 and TRBJ2-5; D is uncertain. This CDR3 is built from 12 residues. Trimming pared 5 bases from V and 2 bases from J, leaving 9 bases between. CDR1 DFQATT and CDR2 SNEGSKA come from the germline V gene (reference sequence). As DNA, the CDR3 is TGCAGTGCTCAGCGAGTACAAGAGACCCAGTACTTC. This gives the protein CSAQRVQETQYF.

This clonotype has just a few counts. The V gene is TRBV9, the J gene TRBJ2-1; D remains unclear. Trimming left V 4 bases short and J 0 bases short, with 14 bases between. CDR3 length: 16 amino acids. Germline CDR1 and CDR2: SGDLS and YYNGEE. The CDR3: CASSRTNNPSYNEQFF. The CDR3, as DNA: TGTGCCAGCAGCCGAACTAATAACCCCTCCTACAATGAGCAGTTCTTC.

The J gene is TRBJ2-7, the V gene TRBV7-2, with D unresolved. This CDR3 has 15 residues. Germline V gene sequence: CDR1 SGHTA, CDR2 FQGNSA. V was shortened by 0 bases and J by 3 bases, with 12 bases between the two germline ends. DNA for the CDR3: TGTGCCAGCAGCTTAGCAGAATACTCCAACTACGAGCAGTACTTC. Encoded protein: CASSLAEYSNYEQYF.

This chain joins TRBV20-1 and TRBJ2-1; D perhaps matches TRBD2 (5 bases). The V and J ends lost 2 bases and 5 bases respectively, with 16 bases between them. Germline CDR1 and CDR2: DFQATT and SNEGSKA (reference sequence). There are 15 residues in the CDR3. CDR3 amino acids: CSARSMGIAHNEQFF. The CDR3 coding sequence is TGCAGTGCTAGATCTATGGGGATAGCGCACAATGAGCAGTTCTTC.

The CDR3 region is CASSLAYGEKLFF. CDR3 nucleotide sequence: TGCGCCAGCAGCCTAGCCTACGGTGAAAAACTGTTTTTT. The chain uses TRBV4-3 and TRBJ1-4, with no clear D. CDR1 is LGHNA and CDR2 is YSLEER in the germline V gene. The CDR3 covers 13 residues. The germline V and J ends were trimmed by 4 bases and 7 bases, with 10 bases remaining between them.

CDR3 residues: CASSRLIREQFF. In DNA form, the CDR3 reads TGTGCCAGCAGCCGCCTAATTAGGGAGCAGTTCTTC. The chain recombines TRBV7-2 with TRBJ2-1; no firm D call. Germline lookup yields CDR1 SGHTA and CDR2 FQGNSA. Trimming cost V 5 bases and J 10 bases, with 12 bases left between them. This CDR3 is built from 12 residues.

The table lists this clonotype with many counts. This chain's CDR3 is CASSVGMGEAFF. The CDR3 DNA reads as TGTGCCAGCAGCGTGGGGATGGGTGAAGCTTTCTTT. The chain has TRBV6-5 and TRBJ1-1; D ambiguous. The CDR3 is 12 residues long. Trimming shortened V by 6 bases and J by 7 bases, and 12 bases separated the two germline ends. The germline V gene has CDR1 MNHEY and CDR2 SVGAGI.

In this sample, this clonotype turned up a few times. The J gene is TRBJ2-1, the V gene TRBV20-1; the match to TRBD2 covers 10 bases. The germline V gene has CDR1 DFQATT and CDR2 SNEGSKA (reference sequence). This CDR3 has 15 amino acids. The J segment lost 4 bases and the V segment lost 2 bases, leaving 5 bases of the junction unmatched. The chain's CDR3 is CSARPLAGEYNEQFF. CDR3 nucleotide sequence: TGCAGTGCTAGACCCCTAGCGGGAGAATACAATGAGCAGTTCTTC.

CDR3 coding DNA: TGCAGTGCTAGTATAACCGGGACTAGCGGGATGGGGGAGCAGTACTTC. It codes for CSASITGTSGMGEQYF. J is TRBJ2-7 and V is TRBV20-1; TRBD2 aligns across 13 bases. This CDR3 is 16 amino acids long. CDR1 is DFQATT and CDR2 is SNEGSKA in the germline V gene (reference sequence). The trim removed 3 bases at V and 7 bases at J, leaving 12 bases unmatched.